The source of this T cell receptor (beta chain) is a study of tumor-infiltrating lymphocytes in localized non-small cell lung cancer. Whole-study results and caveats: TCRbeta sequencing showed higher T cell infiltration in tumors than uninvolved lung. T-cell fraction did not differ between immunotypes IM1 and IM2. Only some patients had TCR sequencing, depending on available tissue.

This clone was detected only a few times. The antigen remains unidentified. The germline V gene encodes CDR1 MDHEN and CDR2 SYDVKM. V shed 3 bases and J shed 0 bases, with 9 bases lying between them. The CDR3 covers 14 residues. The assay was immunoSEQ multiplex PCR, and TCRdb's table has in-frame clones only and misses some. The sample comprises more than 9,500 clones, around 79% of which are singletons, and 4% to 5% rests with the top ten. Source material: lung tumor tissue. The chain has TRBV28 and TRBJ2-7; D unresolved. The receptor was isolated from a human donor with non-small cell lung cancer. The CDR3, as DNA: TGTGCCAGCAGTTTCCCCTGGGGCTCCTACGAGCAGTACTTC. Amino acid sequence: CASSFPWGSYEQYF.